This TCR beta chain was profiled in a study of cytomegalovirus exposure and HLA in healthy donors. Germline V gene lookup returns CDR1 MDHEN and CDR2 SYDVKM. Deletions cut 6 bases from V and 2 bases from J, with 13 bases between. CDR3 length: 14 amino acids. Here immunoSEQ multiplex PCR was the method, and the copy in TCRdb shows in-frame clones only, minus some. The sample lists roughly 47,000 clones, approximately 93% occurring once. The rearrangement links TRBV28 to TRBJ1-2; D unresolved. Sequences were obtained from PBMCs. The receptor was isolated from a woman aged 18-35 years in good health and CMV-seronegative. The CDR3 loop reads CASRWRAENYGYTF. CDR3 sequence (DNA): TGTGCCAGCAGGTGGCGGGCGGAAAACTATGGCTACACCTTC.